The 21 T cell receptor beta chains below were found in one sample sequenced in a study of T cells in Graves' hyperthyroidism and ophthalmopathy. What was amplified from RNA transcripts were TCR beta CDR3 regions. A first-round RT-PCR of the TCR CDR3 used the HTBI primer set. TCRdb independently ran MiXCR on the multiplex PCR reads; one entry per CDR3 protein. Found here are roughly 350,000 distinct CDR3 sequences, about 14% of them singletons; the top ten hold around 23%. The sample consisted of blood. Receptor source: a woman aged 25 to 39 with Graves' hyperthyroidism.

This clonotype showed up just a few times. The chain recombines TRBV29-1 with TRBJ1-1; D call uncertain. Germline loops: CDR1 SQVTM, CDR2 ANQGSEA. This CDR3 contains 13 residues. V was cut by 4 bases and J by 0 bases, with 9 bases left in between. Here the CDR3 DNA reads TGCAGCGTTGCCCCGATTCTGAACACTGAAGCTTTCTTT. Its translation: CSVAPILNTEAFF.

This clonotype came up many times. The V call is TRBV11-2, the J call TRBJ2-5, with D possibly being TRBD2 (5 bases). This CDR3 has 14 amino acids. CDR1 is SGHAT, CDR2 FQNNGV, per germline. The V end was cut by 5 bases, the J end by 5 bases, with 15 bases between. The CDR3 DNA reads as TGTGCCAGCAGCACAACGAGGGTAGGGGAGACCCAGTACTTC. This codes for CASSTTRVGETQYF.

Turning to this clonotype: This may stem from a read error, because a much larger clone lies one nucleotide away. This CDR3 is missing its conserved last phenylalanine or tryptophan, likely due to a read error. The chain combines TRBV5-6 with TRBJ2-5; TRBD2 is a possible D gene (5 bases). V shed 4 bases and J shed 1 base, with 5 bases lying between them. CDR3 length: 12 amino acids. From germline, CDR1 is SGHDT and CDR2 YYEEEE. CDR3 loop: CASSRGQETQYS. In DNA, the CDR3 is TGTGCCAGCAGCCGGGGCCAAGAGACCCAGTACTCC.

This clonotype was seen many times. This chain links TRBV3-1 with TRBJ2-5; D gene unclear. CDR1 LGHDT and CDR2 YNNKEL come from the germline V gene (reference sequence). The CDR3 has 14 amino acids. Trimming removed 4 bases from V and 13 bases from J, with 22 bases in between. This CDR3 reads CASSLRNTGGHLYF. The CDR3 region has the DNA TGTGCCAGCAGCCTCCGCAATACCGGCGGCCACTTGTACTTC.

The CDR3 DNA reads TGTGCCAGCAGCCAAGCGTCGTCCAGGAGGGAGCAGTACTTC. Translating it yields CASSQASSRREQYF. This sequence joins TRBV3-1 and TRBJ2-7; D may be TRBD2 (5 bases). The CDR3 sequence is 14 residues long. V was cut by 1 base and J by 7 bases, with 14 bases left in between. Germline V CDR1 and CDR2: LGHDT, YNNKEL (reference sequence).

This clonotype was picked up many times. The CDR3 loop reads CASSYSPNSNSYEQYF. The CDR3 nucleotides read TGTGCCAGCAGTTACTCCCCGAATAGCAACTCCTACGAGCAGTACTTC. The chain has TRBV6-5 and TRBJ2-7; D not resolved. V dropped 0 bases and J dropped 0 bases, with 12 bases sitting between them. The germline gives CDR1 MNHEY, CDR2 SVGAGI. This CDR3 is built from 16 residues.

CDR3 nucleotides: TGTGCCAGTAGTCCGTACGGAGCTAGCAATCAGCCCCAGCATTTT. Amino acids: CASSPYGASNQPQHF. This sequence joins TRBV28 and TRBJ1-5; no firm D call. The CDR3 extends over 15 amino acids. The V and J ends lost 9 bases and 0 bases respectively, with 15 bases between them. Germline V gene lookup returns CDR1 MDHEN and CDR2 SYDVKM.

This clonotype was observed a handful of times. Here the CDR3 DNA reads TGTGCCAGCAGTTCCCCTGTCCCAGAGACCCAGTACTTC. Residues: CASSSPVPETQYF. The chain carries TRBV28 and TRBJ2-5, with D uncertain. Trimming took 4 bases from V and 4 from J, leaving 10 bases between them. The length of the CDR3 is 13 residues. Germline values: CDR1 MDHEN, CDR2 SYDVKM.

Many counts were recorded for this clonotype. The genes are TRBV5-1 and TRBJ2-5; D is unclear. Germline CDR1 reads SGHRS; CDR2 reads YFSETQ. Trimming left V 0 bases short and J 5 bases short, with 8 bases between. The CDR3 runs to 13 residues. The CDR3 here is CASSLETRETQYF. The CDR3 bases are TGCGCCAGCAGCTTGGAAACCCGGGAGACCCAGTACTTC.

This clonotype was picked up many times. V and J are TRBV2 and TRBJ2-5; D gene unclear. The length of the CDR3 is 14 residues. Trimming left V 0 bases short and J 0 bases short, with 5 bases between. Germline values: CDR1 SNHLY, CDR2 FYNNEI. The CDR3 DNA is TGTGCCAGCAGTGAAGCGGCGTACCAAGAGACCCAGTACTTC. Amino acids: CASSEAAYQETQYF.

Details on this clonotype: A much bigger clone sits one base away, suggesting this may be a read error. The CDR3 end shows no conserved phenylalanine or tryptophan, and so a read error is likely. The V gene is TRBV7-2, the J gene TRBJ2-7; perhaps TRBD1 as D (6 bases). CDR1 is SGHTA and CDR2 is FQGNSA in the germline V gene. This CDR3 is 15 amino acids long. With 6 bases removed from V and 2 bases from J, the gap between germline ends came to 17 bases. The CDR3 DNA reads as TGTGCCAGCAGGGAAACCGGGACACCTCCCTACGAGCAGTACTCC. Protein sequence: CASRETGTPPYEQYS.

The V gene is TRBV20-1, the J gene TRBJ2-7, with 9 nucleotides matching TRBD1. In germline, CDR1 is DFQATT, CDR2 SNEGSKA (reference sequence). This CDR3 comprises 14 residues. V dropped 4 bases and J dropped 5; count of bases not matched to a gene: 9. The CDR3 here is CSAKEWTGENEQYF. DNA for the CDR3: TGCAGTGCTAAAGAATGGACAGGGGAAAACGAGCAGTACTTC.

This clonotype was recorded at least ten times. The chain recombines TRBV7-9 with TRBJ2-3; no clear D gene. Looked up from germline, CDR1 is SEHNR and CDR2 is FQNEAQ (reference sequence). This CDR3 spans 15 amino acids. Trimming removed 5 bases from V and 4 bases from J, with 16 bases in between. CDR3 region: CASSHPSREADTQYF. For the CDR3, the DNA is TGTGCCAGCAGCCACCCCAGTCGTGAGGCAGATACGCAGTATTTT.

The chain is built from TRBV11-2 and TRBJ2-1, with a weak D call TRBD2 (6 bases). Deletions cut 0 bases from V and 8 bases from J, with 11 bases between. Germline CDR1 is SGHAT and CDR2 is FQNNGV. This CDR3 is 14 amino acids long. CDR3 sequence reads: CASSLDIGSYEQFF. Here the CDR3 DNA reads TGTGCCAGCAGCTTAGATATCGGGAGCTATGAGCAGTTCTTC.

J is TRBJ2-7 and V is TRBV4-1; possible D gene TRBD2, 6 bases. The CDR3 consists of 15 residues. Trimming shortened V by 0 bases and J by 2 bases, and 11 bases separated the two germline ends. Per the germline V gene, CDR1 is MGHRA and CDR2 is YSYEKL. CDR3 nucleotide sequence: TGCGCCAGCAGCCAAGAACCGGGAGAGACCTACGAGCAGTACTTC. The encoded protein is CASSQEPGETYEQYF.

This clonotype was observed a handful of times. The CDR3, as DNA: TGTGCCAGCAGTCGCGGCGGGCCAGAGGTTGCCTACAATGAGCAGTTCTTC. Its protein is CASSRGGPEVAYNEQFF. This chain links TRBV5-6 with TRBJ2-1, with D maybe TRBD2 (5 bases). CDR3 length equals 17 residues. V was shortened by 5 bases and J by 2 bases, with 20 bases between the two germline ends. Per the germline V gene, CDR1 is SGHDT and CDR2 is YYEEEE.

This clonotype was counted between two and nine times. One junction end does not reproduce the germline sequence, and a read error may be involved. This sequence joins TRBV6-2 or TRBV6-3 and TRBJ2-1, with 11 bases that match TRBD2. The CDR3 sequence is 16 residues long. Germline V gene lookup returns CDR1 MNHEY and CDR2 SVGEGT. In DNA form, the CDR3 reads TGTGCCAGCACCGACGGTACTAGCGGGAGAAACAATGGGCAGTTCTTC. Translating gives CASTDGTSGRNNGQFF.

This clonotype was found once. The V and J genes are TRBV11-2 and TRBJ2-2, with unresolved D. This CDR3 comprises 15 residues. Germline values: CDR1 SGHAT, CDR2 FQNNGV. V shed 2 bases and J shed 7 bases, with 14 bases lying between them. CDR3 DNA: TGTGCCAGCAGCTTATTTCTCCCCCTTGGCGGGGAGCTGTTTTTT. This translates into CASSLFLPLGGELFF.

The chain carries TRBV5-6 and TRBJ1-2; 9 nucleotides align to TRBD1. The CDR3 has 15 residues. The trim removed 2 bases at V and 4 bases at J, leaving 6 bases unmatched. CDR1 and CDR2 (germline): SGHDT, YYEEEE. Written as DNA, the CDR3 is TGTGCCAGCAGCTTCCGGGACAGGGTAGGCTATGGCTACACCTTC. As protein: CASSFRDRVGYGYTF.

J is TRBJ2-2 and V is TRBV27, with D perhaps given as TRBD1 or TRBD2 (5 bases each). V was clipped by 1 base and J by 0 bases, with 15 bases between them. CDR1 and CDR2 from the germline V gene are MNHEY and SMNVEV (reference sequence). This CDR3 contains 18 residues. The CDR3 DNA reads TGTGCCAGCAGTTTATACGGGGCATCATTTTCGAACACCGGGGAGCTGTTTTTT. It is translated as CASSLYGASFSNTGELFF.

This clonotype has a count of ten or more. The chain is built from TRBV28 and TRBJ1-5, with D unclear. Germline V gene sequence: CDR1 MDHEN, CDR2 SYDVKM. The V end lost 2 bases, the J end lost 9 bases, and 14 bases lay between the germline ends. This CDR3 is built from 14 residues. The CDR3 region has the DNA TGTGCCAGCAGTTTAGAGAGGGCCCCTTGGCCCCAGCATTTT. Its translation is CASSLERAPWPQHF.